A single sample is the source of the 27 T cell receptor beta chains below, sequenced in a study of a mutant IDH1 vaccine in newly diagnosed glioma. These receptors have no identified antigens. Described time point: week 5, during vaccination. A 20-mer mutant IDH1 peptide at 300 ug was injected subcutaneously with topical imiquimod. Sequencing used immunoSEQ multiplex PCR; TCRdb keeps in-frame clones, though not all of them. The sample lists roughly 34,000 clones; about three fifths were seen once. Sample: PBMCs, taken from a glioma patient whose treatment included an IDH1 peptide vaccine. All receptors derive from a woman aged 18 to 35 with glioma.

The V and J genes are TRBV5-3 and TRBJ2-1; the match to TRBD1 covers 9 bases. TRBV5-3 is reported as an ORF; its role is uncertain. The CDR3 covers 17 residues. V shed 2 bases, J shed 1 base, and the junction held 7 bases outside the gene matches. CDR3 bases: TGTGCCAGAAGCTTAACAGGGGGCAGATTATCCTACAATGAGCAGTTCTTC. Translated: CARSLTGGRLSYNEQFF.

In this sample, this clone turned up a few times. The chain recombines TRBV6-5 with TRBJ2-7; the D call may be TRBD1 or TRBD2 (5 bases each). Germline CDR1 and CDR2: MNHEY and SVGAGI. Trimming left V 6 bases short and J 1 base short, with 13 bases between. The CDR3 is 14 residues long. The CDR3 sequence: CASSNPGRSYEQYF. The CDR3 DNA reads TGTGCCAGCAGCAATCCGGGACGTTCCTACGAGCAGTACTTC.

This rearrangement joins TRBV6-6 to TRBJ2-7; D is uncertain. Germline V lookup: CDR1 MNHNY, CDR2 SVGAGI (reference sequence). This CDR3 region has 13 residues. Trimming pared 4 bases from V and 3 bases from J, leaving 10 bases between. CDR3 in DNA: TGTGCCAGCAGTTTCGGTCAAAACTACGAGCAGTACTTC. The encoded protein is CASSFGQNYEQYF.

The chain is built from TRBV28 and TRBJ2-1; D is undetermined. Trimming removed 6 bases from V and 15 bases from J, with 18 bases in between. This CDR3 contains 12 residues. Germline V CDR1 and CDR2: MDHEN, SYDVKM. The CDR3 sequence: CASRQQFGEWFF. The DNA of the CDR3 is TGTGCCAGCAGACAGCAGTTTGGAGAGTGGTTCTTC.

The chain joins TRBV27 to TRBJ2-7; a possible D gene is TRBD1 (5 bases). The CDR3 length is 14 residues. V shed 0 bases and J shed 4 bases, with 10 bases lying between them. Germline CDR1 is MNHEY and CDR2 is SMNVEV (reference sequence). The CDR3 coding sequence is TGTGCCAGCAGTTTATCATTCACAGGTTACGAGCAGTACTTC. The encoded protein is CASSLSFTGYEQYF.

This clone came up once. The chain carries TRBV27 and TRBJ2-7, with TRBD2 as a possible D gene (7 bases). Germline CDR1 reads MNHEY; CDR2 reads SMNVEV (reference sequence). Trimming took off 11 bases at V and 5 bases at J, with 19 bases between the two ends. This CDR3 comprises 13 residues. CDR3 protein: CAWGRGGSDEQYF. In nucleotides, the CDR3 is TGTGCCTGGGGCAGGGGAGGGTCCGACGAGCAGTACTTC.

This chain joins TRBV7-2 and TRBJ1-2; D is possibly TRBD1 (6 bases). Trimming stripped 1 base from V and 2 bases from J, with 14 bases between. Germline V CDR1 and CDR2: SGHTA, FQGNSA. CDR3 length: 16 residues. CDR3 loop: CASSLDIQDSNYGYTF. In nucleotides, the CDR3 is TGTGCCAGCAGCTTAGACATTCAGGACAGCAACTATGGCTACACCTTC.

This chain connects TRBV7-9 to TRBJ1-1; D uncertain. Trimming left V 2 bases short and J 1 base short, with 5 bases between. The CDR3 is 13 residues long. Per the germline V gene, CDR1 is SEHNR and CDR2 is FQNEAQ (reference sequence). The CDR3 bases are TGTGCCAGCAGCTTATATGGGAACACTGAAGCTTTCTTT. It translates to CASSLYGNTEAFF.

This sequence joins TRBV19 and TRBJ2-2, with TRBD2 as a possible D gene (7 bases). The V end lost 6 bases, the J end lost 3 bases, and 17 bases lay between the germline ends. Germline loops: CDR1 LNHDA, CDR2 SQIVND (reference sequence). This CDR3 is 16 amino acids long. CDR3 protein: CASRPGGPLYTGELFF. The CDR3 DNA follows: TGTGCCAGTAGGCCCGGGGGGCCGTTGTACACCGGGGAGCTGTTTTTT. Complete variable domain (other parts from reference TRBV19 and TRBJ2-2): DGGITQSPKYLFRKEGQNVTLSCEQNLNHDAMYWYRQDPGQGLRLIYYSQIVNDFQKGDIAEGYSVSREKKESFPLTVTSAQKNPTAFYLCASRPGGPLYTGELFFGEGSRLTVL.

The V and J genes are TRBV20-1 and TRBJ2-7; D is possibly TRBD1 (5 bases). This CDR3 has 11 amino acids. The germline gives CDR1 DFQATT, CDR2 SNEGSKA (reference sequence). Trimming took off 5 bases at V and 2 bases at J, with 7 bases between the two ends. The CDR3 bases are TGCAGTGCTCCCAGGGCCTACGAGCAGTACTTC. Its protein product is CSAPRAYEQYF.

This clone was observed a handful of times. The V gene is TRBV28, the J gene TRBJ2-1, with TRBD2 identical over 12 bases. The ends lost 6 bases at V and 8 bases at J; junction bases unmatched: 8. Germline V gives CDR1 MDHEN, CDR2 SYDVKM. There are 15 residues in the CDR3. CDR3 amino acids: CASSFLAGGLDEQFF. The DNA of the CDR3 is TGTGCCAGCAGCTTTCTAGCGGGAGGGTTAGATGAGCAGTTCTTC.

This sequence joins TRBV5-1 and TRBJ2-3; TRBD1 aligns across 8 bases. This CDR3 comprises 15 residues. The V gene end was trimmed by 0 bases and the J gene end by 2 bases; junction bases not matched to a gene: 2. Germline loops: CDR1 SGHRS, CDR2 YFSETQ. The CDR3 region has the DNA TGCGCCAGCAGCTTGGGACAGGGGAACACAGATACGCAGTATTTT. It yields the protein CASSLGQGNTDTQYF.

V and J are TRBV7-9 and TRBJ2-3; no definite D call. Germline V CDR1 and CDR2: SEHNR, FQNEAQ (reference sequence). The ends were cut back, 4 bases at V and 0 bases at J, with 14 bases in the middle. The CDR3 spans 16 residues. CDR3 sequence (DNA): TGTGCCAGCAGCTCGAACAATGGGATGAGCACAGATACGCAGTATTTT. Protein product: CASSSNNGMSTDTQYF. Filled out from reference TRBV7-9 and TRBJ2-3, the complete variable domain reads DTGVSQNPRHKITKRGQNVTFRCDPISEHNRLYWYRQTLGQGPEFLTYFQNEAQLEKSRLLSDRFSAERPKGSFSTLEIQRTEQGDSAMYLCASSSNNGMSTDTQYFGPGTRLTVL.

This clone was observed a few times. The V call is TRBV5-4, the J call TRBJ1-5; D possibly corresponds to TRBD1 (6 bases). V lost 2 bases and J lost 3, with 9 bases in between. The length of the CDR3 is 14 residues. Germline CDR1 SGHNT, CDR2 YYREEE (reference sequence). This CDR3 is CASSFGGLNQPQHF. The CDR3 nucleotides read TGTGCCAGCAGCTTCGGGGGCCTCAATCAGCCCCAGCATTTT.

The chain joins TRBV11-3 to TRBJ2-5; 7 positions agree with TRBD1. The V gene's germline CDR1 is SGHNT and CDR2 YENEEA. With 5 bases clipped from V and 5 bases from J, the junction kept 5 bases outside the gene matches. This CDR3 contains 13 residues. The CDR3 DNA reads as TGTGCCAGCAGCCGACAGGGAGAGGAGACCCAGTACTTC. Translated, it gives CASSRQGEETQYF.

The chain links TRBV4-1 to TRBJ2-3; D is unresolved. The CDR3 is 14 amino acids. Trimming stripped 0 bases from V and 0 bases from J, with 4 bases between. CDR1 MGHRA and CDR2 YSYEKL come from the germline V gene. In DNA form, the CDR3 reads TGCGCCAGCAGCCAAGAGAGGAGCACAGATACGCAGTATTTT. It translates to CASSQERSTDTQYF.

This chain links TRBV4-1 with TRBJ2-5, with unresolved D. Per the germline V gene, CDR1 is MGHRA and CDR2 is YSYEKL. V lost 0 bases to trimming and J lost 2 bases, with 7 bases between them. CDR3 length: 14 amino acids. The CDR3 bases are TGCGCCAGCAGCCAAGAACAGCTTCAAGAGACCCAGTACTTC. It encodes CASSQEQLQETQYF.

The CDR3 loop reads CASSFESTDTQYF. In DNA, the CDR3 is TGTGCCAGCAGCTTTGAGAGCACAGATACGCAGTATTTT. The rearrangement links TRBV5-4 to TRBJ2-3; D unresolved. Trimming took 2 bases from V and 0 from J, leaving 4 bases between them. Germline V CDR1 and CDR2: SGHNT, YYREEE (reference sequence). The CDR3 has 13 amino acids.

In this sample, this clone is medium-sized. Other DNA sequences of this sample code for an identical CDR3. The chain links TRBV19 to TRBJ1-5; 9 bases match TRBD1. The CDR3 is 14 amino acids. CDR1 and CDR2 (germline): LNHDA, SQIVND (reference sequence). Trimming took 5 bases from V and 5 from J; bases not matched to a gene: 4. DNA of the CDR3: TGTGCCAGTAGTGAACAGGGGGCCGATCAGCCCCAGCATTTT. Protein product: CASSEQGADQPQHF.

The rearrangement joins TRBV4-1 to TRBJ1-3; D not resolved. CDR1 and CDR2 from the germline V gene are MGHRA and YSYEKL. With 1 base removed from V and 5 bases from J, the gap between germline ends came to 6 bases. The CDR3 spans 13 residues. The CDR3 reads CASSQGGRNTIYF. The CDR3 DNA sequence: TGCGCCAGCAGCCAAGGAGGCCGAAACACCATATATTTT.

The chain joins TRBV4-2 to TRBJ1-5; no definite D call. Germline CDR1 LGHNA, CDR2 YNFKEQ. Trimming removed 0 bases at V and 5 bases at J, with 8 bases between. CDR3 length: 14 residues. The CDR3 coding sequence is TGTGCCAGCAGCCAAGACGGAGAGGATCAGCCCCAGCATTTT. This encodes CASSQDGEDQPQHF.

The chain is built from TRBV5-4 and TRBJ1-2; D not resolved. Trimming removed 4 bases from V and 7 bases from J, with 20 bases in between. Germline CDR1 reads SGHNT; CDR2 reads YYREEE (reference sequence). The CDR3 sequence is 15 residues long. In DNA, the CDR3 is TGTGCCAGCAGCCCCGGCGGGGTCACCCCCGGTGGCTACACCTTC. The encoded protein is CASSPGGVTPGGYTF.

J is TRBJ2-5 and V is TRBV28, with D unresolved. The V end lost 6 bases, the J end lost 8 bases, and 13 bases lay between the germline ends. Per the germline V gene, CDR1 is MDHEN and CDR2 is SYDVKM. This CDR3 comprises 12 residues. The CDR3: CASRTLGPTQYF. Here the CDR3 DNA reads TGTGCCAGCAGGACTCTCGGGCCAACCCAGTACTTC.

The chain combines TRBV27 with TRBJ2-4; D uncertain. The CDR3 consists of 13 residues. Per germline, CDR1 MNHEY and CDR2 SMNVEV (reference sequence). The germline V and J ends were trimmed by 2 bases and 13 bases, with 15 bases remaining between them. The CDR3 DNA sequence: TGTGCCAGCAGTTTACGGGTCGACAAACACCAGTACTTC. It encodes CASSLRVDKHQYF.

The V gene is TRBV4-3, the J gene TRBJ2-1, with TRBD1 matching over 8 bases. This CDR3 is 15 amino acids long. V shed 4 bases and J 5 bases; nucleotides not matched to a gene: 7. Germline values: CDR1 LGHNA, CDR2 YSLEER. This CDR3 reads CASSPGTGSNNEQFF. As DNA, the CDR3 is TGCGCCAGCAGCCCCGGGACAGGTAGTAACAATGAGCAGTTCTTC.

Only a few counts were recorded for this clone. This chain uses TRBV10-3 with TRBJ1-3; D remains unclear. Per the germline V gene, CDR1 is ENHRY and CDR2 is SYGVKD. V lost 2 bases and J 0 bases, leaving 5 bases between the germline ends. The CDR3 spans 14 residues. This CDR3 is CAISEGNSGNTIYF. CDR3 sequence (DNA): TGTGCCATCAGTGAGGGGAACTCTGGAAACACCATATATTTT.

The rearrangement joins TRBV7-9 to TRBJ1-2, with 7 positions matching TRBD1. The trim removed 2 bases at V and 8 bases at J, leaving 14 bases unmatched. This CDR3 contains 16 residues. Germline V gene sequence: CDR1 SEHNR, CDR2 FQNEAQ (reference sequence). CDR3 in DNA: TGTGCCAGCAGCTTAATGGAAGGGGGCGCACCGAAAGGCTACACCTTC. This gives the protein CASSLMEGGAPKGYTF.